This section outlines one TCR beta chain sequence together with its context. What it binds is not known. V lost 6 bases to trimming and J lost 4 bases, with 16 bases between them. The CDR3 runs to 14 residues. The V gene's germline CDR1 is MNHNS and CDR2 SASEGT. The sample belongs to a study of CD4 T cells in relation to SARS-CoV-2 and coronaviruses. Whole-study results and caveats: Monoreactive clones expanded significantly more to SARS-CoV-2 than crossreactive clones did.

Deep TCR-beta sequencing used DNA from uncultured naive and memory CD4+ T cells. Profiling relied on immunoSEQ multiplex PCR, and the TCRdb table lists in-frame clones only, not all of them. The table includes 60,000 or so clones, approximately 94% detected once. CD4+ T cells from unexposed donors were obtained before the COVID-19 pandemic (2011-2018). The rearrangement joins TRBV6-1 to TRBJ2-7; tentative D call: TRBD1 (5 bases). Source material: naive CD4+ T cells from PBMCs. The sample's subset: naive CD4+ T cells isolated by negative enrichment. This sequence was found in a human donor in good health. CDR3 in amino acids: CASSPGQGIYEQYF. CDR3 nucleotides: TGTGCCAGCAGCCCCGGACAAGGAATTTACGAGCAGTACTTC.